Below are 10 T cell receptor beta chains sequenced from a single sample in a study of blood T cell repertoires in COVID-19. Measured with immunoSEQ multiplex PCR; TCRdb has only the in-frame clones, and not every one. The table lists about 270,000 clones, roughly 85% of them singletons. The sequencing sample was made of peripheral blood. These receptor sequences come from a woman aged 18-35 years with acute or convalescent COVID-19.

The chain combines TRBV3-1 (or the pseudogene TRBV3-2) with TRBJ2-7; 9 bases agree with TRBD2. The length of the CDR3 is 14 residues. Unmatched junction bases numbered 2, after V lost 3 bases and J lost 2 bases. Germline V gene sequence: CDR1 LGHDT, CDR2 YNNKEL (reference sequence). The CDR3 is CASSQVAGAYEQYF. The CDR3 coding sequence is TGTGCCAGCAGCCAGGTAGCGGGAGCCTACGAGCAGTACTTC.

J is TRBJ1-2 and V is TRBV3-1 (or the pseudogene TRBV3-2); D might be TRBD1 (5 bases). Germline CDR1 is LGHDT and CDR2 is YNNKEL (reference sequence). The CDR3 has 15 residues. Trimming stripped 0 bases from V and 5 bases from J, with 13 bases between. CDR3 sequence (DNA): TGTGCCAGCAGCCAAGATCGAAAGGGGATATATGGCTACACCTTC. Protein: CASSQDRKGIYGYTF.

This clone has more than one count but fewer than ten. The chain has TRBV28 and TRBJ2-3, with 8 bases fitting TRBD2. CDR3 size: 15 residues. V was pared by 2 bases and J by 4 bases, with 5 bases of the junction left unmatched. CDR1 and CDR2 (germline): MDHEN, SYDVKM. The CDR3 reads CASSLTGTRSDTQYF. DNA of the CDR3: TGTGCCAGCAGTTTAACCGGGACTAGGTCAGATACGCAGTATTTT.

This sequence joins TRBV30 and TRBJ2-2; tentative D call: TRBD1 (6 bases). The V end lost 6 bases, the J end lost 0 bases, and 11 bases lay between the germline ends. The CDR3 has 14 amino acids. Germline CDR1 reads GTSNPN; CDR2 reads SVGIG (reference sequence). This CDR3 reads CACSRDTNTGELFF. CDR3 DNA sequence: TGTGCCTGTTCCCGGGACACGAACACCGGGGAGCTGTTTTTT.

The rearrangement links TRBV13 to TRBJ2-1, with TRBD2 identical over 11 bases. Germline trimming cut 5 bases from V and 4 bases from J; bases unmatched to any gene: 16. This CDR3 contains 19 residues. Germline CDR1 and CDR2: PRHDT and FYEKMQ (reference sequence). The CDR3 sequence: CASSPTGTSGPPQYNEQFF. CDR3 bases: TGTGCCAGCAGCCCGACAGGGACTAGCGGACCACCTCAATACAATGAGCAGTTCTTC.

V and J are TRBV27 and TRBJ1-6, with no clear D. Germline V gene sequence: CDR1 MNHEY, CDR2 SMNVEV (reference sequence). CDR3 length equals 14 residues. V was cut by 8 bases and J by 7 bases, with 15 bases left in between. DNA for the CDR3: TGTGCCAGCGGCCTCGGGGTGGGGAATTCACCCCTCCACTTT. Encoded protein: CASGLGVGNSPLHF.

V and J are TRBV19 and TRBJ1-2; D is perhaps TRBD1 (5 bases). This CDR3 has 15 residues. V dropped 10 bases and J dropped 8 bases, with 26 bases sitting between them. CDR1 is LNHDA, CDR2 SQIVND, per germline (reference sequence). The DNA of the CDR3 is TGTGCCACCAAAATCTCGGGGGGGAACCTCTGGGGCTACACCTTC. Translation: CATKISGGNLWGYTF.

The CDR3 sequence is CASSSDGRESIYF. The CDR3 coding sequence is TGTGCCAGCAGCTCGGACGGCAGGGAATCCATATATTTT. The V gene is TRBV7-9, the J gene TRBJ1-3, with D possibly matching TRBD1 (5 bases). The CDR3 runs 13 residues. The V gene lost 4 bases and the J gene lost 11 bases, with 15 bases spanning the gap. In germline, CDR1 is SEHNR, CDR2 FQNEAQ (reference sequence).

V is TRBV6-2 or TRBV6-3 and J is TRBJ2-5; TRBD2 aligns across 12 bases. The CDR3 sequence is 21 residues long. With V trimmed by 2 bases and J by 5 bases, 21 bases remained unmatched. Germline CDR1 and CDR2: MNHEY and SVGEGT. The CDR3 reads CASSYGRLAGADVHKGETQYF. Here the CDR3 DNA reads TGTGCCAGCAGTTACGGCAGACTAGCGGGAGCGGACGTACATAAAGGCGAGACCCAGTACTTC.

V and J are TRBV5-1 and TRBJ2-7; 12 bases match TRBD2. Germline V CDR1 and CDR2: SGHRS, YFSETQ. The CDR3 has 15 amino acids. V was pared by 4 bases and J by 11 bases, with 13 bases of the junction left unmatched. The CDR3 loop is CASSPGLAGPSGEYF. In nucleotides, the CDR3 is TGCGCCAGCAGCCCCGGACTAGCGGGACCGAGCGGGGAGTACTTC.